These 6 T cell receptor beta chains originate from one sample sequenced in a study of T-cell memory formation after mild COVID-19. TCRdb recomputed calls from the 5' RACE reads with MiXCR, one row per CDR3 protein. Of under 300,000 distinct CDR3 sequences detected, about 17% appear once; the ten largest clones hold 20% to 25%. Input material: PBMCs or a T cell subset sorted from them (not recorded which). The receptor source for this set is a man between 18 and 35 years old who had mild COVID-19 (a few samples of this study predate the infection). Cell type and time point are not known.

This clonotype came up many times. The gene calls are TRBV4-3 and TRBJ2-1, with D possibly matching TRBD2 (6 bases). The V end lost 4 bases, the J end lost 5 bases, and 24 bases lay between the germline ends. The CDR3 contains 18 residues. Germline V gives CDR1 LGHNA, CDR2 YSLEER. CDR3 coding DNA: TGCGCCAGCAGCCCGGCCGGTGGAGGAATCGGGGGAGACAATGAGCAGTTCTTC. Its translation is CASSPAGGGIGGDNEQFF.

The chain couples TRBV7-3 to TRBJ2-3, with D tentatively TRBD1 or TRBD2 (6 bases each). Germline V CDR1 and CDR2: SGHTA, FQGTGA. The length of the CDR3 is 14 residues. The V gene lost 3 bases and the J gene lost 3 bases, with 10 bases spanning the gap. In DNA, the CDR3 is TGTGCCAGCAGCTTTAGGGGGGCTACAGATACGCAGTATTTT. Translation: CASSFRGATDTQYF. Filled out from reference TRBV7-3 and TRBJ2-3, the complete variable domain reads GAGVSQTPSNKVTEKGKYVELRCDPISGHTALYWYRQSLGQGPEFLIYFQGTGAADDSGLPNDRFFAVRPEGSVSTLKIQRTERGDSAVYLCASSFRGATDTQYFGPGTRLTVL.

The rearrangement links TRBV7-3 to TRBJ1-4; D ambiguous. CDR1 is SGHTA and CDR2 is FQGTGA in the germline V gene. V was trimmed by 0 bases and J by 7 bases, leaving 6 bases between them. The CDR3 is 13 amino acids. For the CDR3, the DNA is TGTGCCAGCAGCTTAACCTGGGGTGAAAAACTGTTTTTT. Translated, it gives CASSLTWGEKLFF.

This clonotype was observed many times. CDR3 amino acids: CASAGQGASSYNEQFF. The CDR3 DNA reads as TGTGCCAGCGCGGGACAGGGGGCGAGCTCCTACAATGAGCAGTTCTTC. The rearrangement uses TRBV12-3 or TRBV12-4 and TRBJ2-1, with 12 bases identical to TRBD1. This CDR3 spans 16 amino acids. Germline trimming cut 8 bases from V and 0 bases from J; bases unmatched to any gene: 5.

This clonotype showed up just a few times. The chain couples TRBV7-6 to TRBJ2-7; TRBD1 or TRBD2 may be the D gene (5 bases each). The germline V gene encodes CDR1 SGHVS and CDR2 FNYEAQ. Trimming pared 2 bases from V and 5 bases from J, leaving 25 bases between. The length of the CDR3 is 18 residues. The chain's CDR3 is CASSLSPPGPEWGHEQYF. The CDR3, as DNA: TGTGCCAGCAGCTTATCACCTCCGGGGCCAGAGTGGGGCCACGAGCAGTACTTC.

In this sample, this clonotype turned up a few times. V and J are TRBV5-1 and TRBJ2-3; 8 nucleotides line up with TRBD1. Trimming removed 4 bases from V and 4 bases from J; junction bases left unmatched: 5. This CDR3 is built from 14 residues. Per germline, CDR1 SGHRS and CDR2 YFSETQ. The CDR3 is CASSRTGSPDTQYF. The CDR3 region has the DNA TGCGCCAGCAGCCGGACAGGGTCCCCAGATACGCAGTATTTT.